This T cell receptor (beta chain) was captured in a study of blood T cell repertoires in COVID-19. Study overall: The origin of the acute and convalescent COVID-19 samples was the United States, Italy and Spain. Nucleic acid was either cDNA or gDNA, and it came from T cells, B-cell-depleted T cells, or PBMCs.

This clone has just one count. The Seattle site enrolled patients during active infection and followed them longitudinally. The germline CDR1 and CDR2 sequences are ENHRY and SYGVKD. J gave up 1 base and V 5 bases, and 4 bases lay outside the gene matches. The CDR3 contains 14 residues. Authors' analysis steps: Amplification with reference gene primers provided the estimates of nucleated cell counts. The method was immunoSEQ multiplex PCR; TCRdb's version includes in-frame clones alone and lacks a portion of them. Clone size and the V and J calls come from that table; the DNA yielded D and trimming. This table holds about 200,000 clones, about 81% found once.

This receptor was identified in a woman over 75 with COVID-19, enrolled during active disease. The chain has TRBV10-3 and TRBJ1-1; 7 bases are a match to TRBD1. Source material: peripheral blood. This chain's CDR3 is CAISSGQQNTEAFF. The CDR3 DNA reads TGTGCCATCAGTTCGGGACAGCAGAACACTGAAGCTTTCTTT.